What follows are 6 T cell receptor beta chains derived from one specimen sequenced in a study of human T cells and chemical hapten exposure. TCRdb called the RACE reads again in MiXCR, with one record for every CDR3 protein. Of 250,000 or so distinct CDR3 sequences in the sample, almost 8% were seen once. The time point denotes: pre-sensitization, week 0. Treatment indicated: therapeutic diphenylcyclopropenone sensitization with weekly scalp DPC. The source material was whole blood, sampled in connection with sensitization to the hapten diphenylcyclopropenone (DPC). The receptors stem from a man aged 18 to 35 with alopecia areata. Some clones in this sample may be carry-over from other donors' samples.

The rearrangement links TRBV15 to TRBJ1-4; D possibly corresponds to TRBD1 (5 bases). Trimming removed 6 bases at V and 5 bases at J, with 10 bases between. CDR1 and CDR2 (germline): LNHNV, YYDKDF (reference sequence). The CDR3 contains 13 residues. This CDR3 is CATSVTENEKLFF. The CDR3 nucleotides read TGTGCCACCAGTGTGACAGAGAATGAAAAACTGTTTTTT.

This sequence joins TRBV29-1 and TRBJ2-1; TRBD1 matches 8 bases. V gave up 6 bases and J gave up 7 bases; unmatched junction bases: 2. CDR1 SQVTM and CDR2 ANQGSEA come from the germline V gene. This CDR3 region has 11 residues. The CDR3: CSVDRANEQFF. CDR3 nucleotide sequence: TGCAGCGTGGACAGGGCGAATGAGCAGTTCTTC.

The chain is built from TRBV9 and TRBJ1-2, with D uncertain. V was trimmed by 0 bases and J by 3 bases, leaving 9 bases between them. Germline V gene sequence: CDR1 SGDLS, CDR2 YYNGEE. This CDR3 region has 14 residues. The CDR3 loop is CASSVGRNDYGYTF. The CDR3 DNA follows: TGTGCCAGCAGCGTAGGCAGAAACGACTATGGCTACACCTTC.

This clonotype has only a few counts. CDR3 in DNA: TGTGCCAGCAGCTTAGAGCGACTCCGCCTGGCACAGCCCCAGCATTTT. Translating it yields CASSLERLRLAQPQHF. The chain carries TRBV7-8 and TRBJ1-5; D not resolved. This CDR3 spans 16 amino acids. Germline values: CDR1 SGHVS, CDR2 FQNEAQ. V was cut by 1 base and J by 7 bases, with 17 bases left in between.

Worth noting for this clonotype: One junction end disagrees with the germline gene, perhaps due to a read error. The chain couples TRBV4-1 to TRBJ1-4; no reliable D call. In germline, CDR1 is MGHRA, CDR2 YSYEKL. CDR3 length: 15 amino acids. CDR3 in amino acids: CASSRAETTNEKLLF. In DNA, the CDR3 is TGCGCCAGCAGCCGTGCAGAGACAACTAATGAAAAACTGTTGTTT.

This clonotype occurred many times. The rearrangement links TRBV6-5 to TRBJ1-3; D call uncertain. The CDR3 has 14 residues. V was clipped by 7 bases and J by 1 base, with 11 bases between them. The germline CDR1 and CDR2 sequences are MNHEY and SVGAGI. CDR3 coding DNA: TGTGCCAGCACACGGTCCTGGTCTGGAAACACCATATATTTT. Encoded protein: CASTRSWSGNTIYF.